The entry below gives a single T cell receptor beta chain sequence along with its context. Its antigen is unknown. A read error may account for a junction end that differs from germline. This CDR3 region has 12 residues. Germline V gene lookup returns CDR1 SNHLY and CDR2 FYNNEI. TCR beta VDJ combinations and CDR3 sequences were profiled from genomic DNA. TCRdb processed the reads anew with MiXCR; each CDR3 protein has one entry. This sample carries approximately 380,000 distinct CDR3 sequences, about two thirds of them seen once, and the ten largest clones take 4%. This specimen belongs to a study of CD8+CD57+ T cells in acquired aplastic anemia. Study-level background: Sorted CD4+ and CD8+ cells yielded about 3.1 ug of DNA on average. Healthy donors averaged about 10 million reads for CD4+ cells.

Overall study results and limits: CD8+ Simpson's diversity in patients was not significantly different from that in controls.

This rearrangement joins TRBV2 to TRBJ1-2; D gene uncertain. The source is a human donor in good health, serving as a control. Sequencing was done on a sample of sorted CD4+, CD8+, or CD8+CD57+ T cells (not recorded which) from PBMCs. The CDR3 DNA reads TGTGCCAGCGGTCAGTCAATTGATCACCACCACTTT. Residues: CASGQSIDHHHF.